This T cell receptor (beta chain) was documented in a study of radiotherapy plus CTLA-4 blockade in lung cancer. In germline, CDR1 is MGHRA, CDR2 YSYEKL. Trimming removed 4 bases from V and 2 bases from J, with 12 bases in between. The length of the CDR3 is 15 residues. Here immunoSEQ multiplex PCR was the method, and the copy in TCRdb shows in-frame clones only, minus some. In the table there are under 55,000 clones, 82% of which are singletons. This clone was detected once. The chain has TRBV4-1 and TRBJ1-5; D perhaps matches TRBD1 (5 bases). Material: peripheral blood, obtained from a patient treated with radiotherapy plus ipilimumab. This TCR came from a human donor with non-small cell lung cancer who had stable disease on radiotherapy plus ipilimumab. CDR3 nucleotides: TGCGCCAGCAGCCCAGGGTTATATGGCAATCAGCCCCAGCATTTT. Translated: CASSPGLYGNQPQHF.